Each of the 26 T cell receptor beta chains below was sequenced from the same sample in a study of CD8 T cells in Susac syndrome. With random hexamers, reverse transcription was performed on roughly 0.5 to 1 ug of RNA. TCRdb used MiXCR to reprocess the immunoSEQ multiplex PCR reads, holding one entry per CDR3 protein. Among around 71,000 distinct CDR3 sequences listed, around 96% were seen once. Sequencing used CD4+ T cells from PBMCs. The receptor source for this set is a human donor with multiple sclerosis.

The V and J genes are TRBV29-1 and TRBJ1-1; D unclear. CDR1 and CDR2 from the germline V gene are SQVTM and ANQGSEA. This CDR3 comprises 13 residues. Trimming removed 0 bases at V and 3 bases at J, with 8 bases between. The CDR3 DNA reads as TGCAGCGTTGAAGAATTCCGGGACACTGAAGCTTTCTTT. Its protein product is CSVEEFRDTEAFF.

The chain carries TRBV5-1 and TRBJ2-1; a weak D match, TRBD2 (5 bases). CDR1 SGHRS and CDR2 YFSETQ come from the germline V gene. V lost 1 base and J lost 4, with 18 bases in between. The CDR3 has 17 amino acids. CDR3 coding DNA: TGCGCCAGCAGCTTGCAATTAGCGAGGATCGATTACAATGAGCAGTTCTTC. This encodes CASSLQLARIDYNEQFF.

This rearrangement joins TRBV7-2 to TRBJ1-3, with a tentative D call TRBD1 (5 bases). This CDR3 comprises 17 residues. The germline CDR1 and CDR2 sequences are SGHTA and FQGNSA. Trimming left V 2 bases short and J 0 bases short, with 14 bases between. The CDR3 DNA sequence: TGTGCCAGCAGCTTATCGTCCCAGGGATTCTCTGGAAACACCATATATTTT. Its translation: CASSLSSQGFSGNTIYF.

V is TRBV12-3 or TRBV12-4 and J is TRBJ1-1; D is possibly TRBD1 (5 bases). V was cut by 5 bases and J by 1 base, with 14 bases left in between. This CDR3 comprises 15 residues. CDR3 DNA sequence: TGTGCCAGCAGTCCCTCAGGGAGGGGGAACACTGAAGCTTTCTTT. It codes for CASSPSGRGNTEAFF.

DNA for the CDR3: TGCAGTGCACGGGACAGGGCATTTGTGGAGACCCAGTACTTC. This encodes CSARDRAFVETQYF. The V and J genes are TRBV20-1 and TRBJ2-5; TRBD1 matches 9 bases. The CDR3 is 14 amino acids. The V and J ends lost 6 bases and 5 bases, in that order; junction bases with no gene match: 10. The germline CDR1 and CDR2 sequences are DFQATT and SNEGSKA (reference sequence).

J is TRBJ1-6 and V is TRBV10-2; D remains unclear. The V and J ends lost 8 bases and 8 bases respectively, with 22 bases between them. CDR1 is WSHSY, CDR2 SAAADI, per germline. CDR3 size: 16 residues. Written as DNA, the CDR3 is TGCGCCAGCCGAGAAGGTCGGAGGGCCGTGCATTCACCCCTCCACTTT. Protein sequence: CASREGRRAVHSPLHF.

CDR3 loop: CASSSPGLAGGKQFF. The CDR3 region has the DNA TGTGCCAGCAGCTCCCCGGGACTAGCGGGGGGCAAGCAGTTCTTC. The rearrangement links TRBV5-6 to TRBJ2-1, with 15 bases identical to TRBD2. The CDR3 runs 15 residues. Germline-derived CDR1 and CDR2 are SGHDT and YYEEEE. Germline trimming cut 3 bases from V and 11 bases from J; bases unmatched to any gene: 6.

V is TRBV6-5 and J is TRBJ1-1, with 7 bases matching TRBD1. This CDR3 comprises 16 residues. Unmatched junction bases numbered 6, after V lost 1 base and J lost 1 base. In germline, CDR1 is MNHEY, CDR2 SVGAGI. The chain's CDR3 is CASSYLGGARNTEAFF. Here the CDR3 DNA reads TGTGCCAGCAGTTACTTAGGGGGCGCCAGGAACACTGAAGCTTTCTTT.

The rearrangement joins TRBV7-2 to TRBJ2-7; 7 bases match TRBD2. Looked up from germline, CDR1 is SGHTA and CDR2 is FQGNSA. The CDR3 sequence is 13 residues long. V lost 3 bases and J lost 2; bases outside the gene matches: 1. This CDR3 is CASSFRGAYEQYF. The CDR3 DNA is TGTGCCAGCAGCTTTCGGGGGGCCTACGAGCAGTACTTC.

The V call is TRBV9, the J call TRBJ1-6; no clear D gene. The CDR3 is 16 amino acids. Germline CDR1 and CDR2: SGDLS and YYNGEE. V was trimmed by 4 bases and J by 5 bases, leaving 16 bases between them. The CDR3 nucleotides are TGTGCCAGCAGCCCCACCAGCGGAAGGGATAATTCACCCCTCCACTTT. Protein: CASSPTSGRDNSPLHF.

The DNA of the CDR3 is TGTGCCACCAGTGACCCTCGCAGCACAGATACGCAGTATTTT. Encoded protein: CATSDPRSTDTQYF. J is TRBJ2-3 and V is TRBV24-1; D not resolved. There are 14 residues in the CDR3. Germline V gene data show CDR1 as KGHDR and CDR2 as SFDVKD. With 4 bases removed from V and 0 bases from J, the gap between germline ends came to 7 bases.

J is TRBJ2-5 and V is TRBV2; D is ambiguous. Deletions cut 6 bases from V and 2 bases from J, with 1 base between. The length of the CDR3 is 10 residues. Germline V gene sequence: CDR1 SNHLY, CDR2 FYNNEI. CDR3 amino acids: CASRQETQYF. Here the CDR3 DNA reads TGTGCCAGCAGACAAGAGACCCAGTACTTC.

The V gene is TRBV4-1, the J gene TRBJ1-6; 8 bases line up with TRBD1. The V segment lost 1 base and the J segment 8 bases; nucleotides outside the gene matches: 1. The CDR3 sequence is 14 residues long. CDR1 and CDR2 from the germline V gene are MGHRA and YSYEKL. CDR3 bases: TGCGCCAGCAGCCAAGGACAGGGGTATTCACCCCTCCACTTT. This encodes CASSQGQGYSPLHF.

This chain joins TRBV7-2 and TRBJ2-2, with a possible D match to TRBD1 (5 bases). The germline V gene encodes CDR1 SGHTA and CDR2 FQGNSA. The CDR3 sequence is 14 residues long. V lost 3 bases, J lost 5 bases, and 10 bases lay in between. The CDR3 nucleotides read TGTGCCAGCAGCTTGCAGGGTTGGACCGGGGAGCTGTTTTTT. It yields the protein CASSLQGWTGELFF. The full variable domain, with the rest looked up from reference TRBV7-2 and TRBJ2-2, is GAGVSQSPSNKVTEKGKDVELRCDPISGHTALYWYRQSLGQGLEFLIYFQGNSAPDKSGLPSDRFSAERTGGSVSTLTIQRTQQEDSAVYLCASSLQGWTGELFFGEGSRLTVL.

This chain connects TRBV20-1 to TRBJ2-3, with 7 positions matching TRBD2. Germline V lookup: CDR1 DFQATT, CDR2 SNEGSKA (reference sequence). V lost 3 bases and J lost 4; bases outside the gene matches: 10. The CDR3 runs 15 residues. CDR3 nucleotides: TGCAGTGCTAGGCTCGGGACTACCCAACCAGATACGCAGTATTTT. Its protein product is CSARLGTTQPDTQYF.

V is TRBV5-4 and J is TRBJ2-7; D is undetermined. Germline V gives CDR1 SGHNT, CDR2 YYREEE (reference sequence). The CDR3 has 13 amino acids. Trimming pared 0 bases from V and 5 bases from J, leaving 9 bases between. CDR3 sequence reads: CASSLDNRDEQYF. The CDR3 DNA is TGTGCCAGCAGCTTGGATAACCGGGACGAGCAGTACTTC.

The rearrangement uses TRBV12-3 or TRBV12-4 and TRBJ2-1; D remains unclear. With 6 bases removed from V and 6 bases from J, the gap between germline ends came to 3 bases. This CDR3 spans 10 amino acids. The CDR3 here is CASSRNEQFF. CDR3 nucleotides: TGTGCCAGCAGCCGCAATGAGCAGTTCTTC.

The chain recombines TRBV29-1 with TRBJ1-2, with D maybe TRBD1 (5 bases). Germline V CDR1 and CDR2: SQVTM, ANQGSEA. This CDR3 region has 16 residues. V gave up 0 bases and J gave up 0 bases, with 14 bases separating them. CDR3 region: CSVEDRGSGANYGYTF. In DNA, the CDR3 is TGCAGCGTTGAAGATCGGGGGAGTGGAGCTAACTATGGCTACACCTTC.

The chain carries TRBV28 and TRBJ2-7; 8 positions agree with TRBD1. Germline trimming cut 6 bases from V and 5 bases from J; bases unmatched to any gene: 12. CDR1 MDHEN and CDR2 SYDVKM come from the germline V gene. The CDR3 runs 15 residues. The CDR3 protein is CASSHQGQGKDEQYF. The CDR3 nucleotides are TGTGCCAGCAGCCACCAAGGACAGGGAAAGGACGAGCAGTACTTC.

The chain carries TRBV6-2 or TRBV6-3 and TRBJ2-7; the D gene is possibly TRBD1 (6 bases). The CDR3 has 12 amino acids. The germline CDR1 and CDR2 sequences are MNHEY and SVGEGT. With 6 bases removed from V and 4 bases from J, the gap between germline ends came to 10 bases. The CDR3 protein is CASRDRDYEQYF. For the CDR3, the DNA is TGTGCCAGCAGGGACAGAGATTACGAGCAGTACTTC.

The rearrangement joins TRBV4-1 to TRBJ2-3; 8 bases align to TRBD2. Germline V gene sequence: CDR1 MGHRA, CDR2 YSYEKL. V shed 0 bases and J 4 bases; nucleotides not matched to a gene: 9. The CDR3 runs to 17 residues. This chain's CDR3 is CASSQDHRGGRSDTQYF. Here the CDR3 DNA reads TGCGCCAGCAGCCAAGATCACCGGGGGGGCCGGTCAGATACGCAGTATTTT.

The CDR3 coding sequence is TGCAGCGTTGCCAGGCCGAGCACAGATACGCAGTATTTT. Its protein product is CSVARPSTDTQYF. The chain recombines TRBV29-1 with TRBJ2-3; D not certain. V was cut by 4 bases and J by 0 bases, with 8 bases left in between. Germline values: CDR1 SQVTM, CDR2 ANQGSEA. The CDR3 is 13 amino acids.

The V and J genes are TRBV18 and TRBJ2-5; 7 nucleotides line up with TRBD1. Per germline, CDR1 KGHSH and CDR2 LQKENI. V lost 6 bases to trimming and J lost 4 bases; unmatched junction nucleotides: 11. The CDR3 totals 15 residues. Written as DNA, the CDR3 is TGTGCCAGCTCCCGAGACGAGACAGGGCGAGAGACCCAGTACTTC. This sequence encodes CASSRDETGRETQYF.

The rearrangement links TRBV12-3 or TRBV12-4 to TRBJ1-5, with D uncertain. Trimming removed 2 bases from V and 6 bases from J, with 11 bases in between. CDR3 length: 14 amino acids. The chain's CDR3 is CASSLHGRSQPQHF. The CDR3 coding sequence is TGTGCCAGCAGTTTACACGGGCGCAGTCAGCCCCAGCATTTT.

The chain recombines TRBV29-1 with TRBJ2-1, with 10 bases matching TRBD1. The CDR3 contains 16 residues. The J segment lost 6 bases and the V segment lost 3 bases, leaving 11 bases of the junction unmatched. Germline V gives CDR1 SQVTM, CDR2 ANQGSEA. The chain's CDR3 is CSVDGGSGTGVNEQFF. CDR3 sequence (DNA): TGCAGCGTTGATGGGGGTTCCGGGACAGGGGTCAATGAGCAGTTCTTC.

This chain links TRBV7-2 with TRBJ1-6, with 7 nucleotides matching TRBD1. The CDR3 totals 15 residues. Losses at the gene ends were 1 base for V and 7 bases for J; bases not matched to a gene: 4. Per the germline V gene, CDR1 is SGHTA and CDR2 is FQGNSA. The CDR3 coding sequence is TGTGCCAGCAGCTTAGTGGGACAGTCAAATTCACCCCTCCACTTT. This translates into CASSLVGQSNSPLHF.